This T cell receptor (beta chain) emerged from a study of cytomegalovirus exposure and HLA in healthy donors. Whole-study findings and limits: Some V segments, including TRBV6-2 and TRBV6-3, were excluded as indistinguishable.

PCR used 60 Vbeta primers and 13 Jbeta primers. Repertoires were generated with immunoSEQ multiplex PCR, while TCRdb's copy carries only in-frame clones and drops some. Seen here are about 120,000 clones, roughly four fifths observed once, and the top ten hold 1.5% to 2%. Comments on this clone: Antigen: not known.

The germline CDR1 and CDR2 sequences are SGHRS and YFSETQ. The CDR3 consists of 14 residues. Unmatched junction bases numbered 6, after V lost 4 bases and J lost 4 bases. The V and J genes are TRBV5-1 and TRBJ2-7; TRBD1 agrees at 9 bases. The receptor was isolated from a man aged 35-49 years in good health and CMV-seronegative. Sequencing input: PBMCs. DNA for the CDR3: TGCGCCAGCAGCATAGGGACAGGGACGTACGAGCAGTACTTC. Residues: CASSIGTGTYEQYF.